These 25 T cell receptor beta chains were all obtained from the same sample, sequenced in a study of T cells in localized non-small cell lung cancer (dated by TCRdb to 2018 to 2021). The receptor library was made with the immunoSEQ multiplex PCR assay. TCRdb carries this immuneACCESS record with in-frame sequences only. Its versions omit some clonotypes, under half of them owing to an unresolved V gene in the studies checked, with the rest unexplained. This sample lists some 82,000 clones; around 80% were detected once. Of the sample, 19% is held by the ten largest clones. The sample consisted of PBMCs, taken before any cancer treatment. These receptors all stem from a man between 40 and 75 years old with stage II squamous cell lung carcinoma.

The V call is TRBV18, the J call TRBJ1-2; 8 positions match TRBD1. The germline V gene encodes CDR1 KGHSH and CDR2 LQKENI. The ends lost 8 bases at V and 6 bases at J; junction bases unmatched: 14. The CDR3 covers 15 residues. The CDR3 is CASATQGARRNGYTF. The CDR3 nucleotides read TGTGCCAGCGCAACTCAGGGGGCGCGGCGCAATGGCTACACCTTC.

The chain is built from TRBV19 and TRBJ2-2; the D is unclear. Trimming left V 6 bases short and J 5 bases short, with 16 bases between. The CDR3 length is 15 residues. Germline assignment: CDR1 LNHDA and CDR2 SQIVND (reference sequence). Here the CDR3 reads CASRNQRTTTGELFF. CDR3 in DNA: TGTGCCAGTAGGAACCAAAGGACGACAACCGGGGAGCTGTTTTTT. Based on the CDR3 plus reference TRBV19 and TRBJ2-2, the full variable domain is DGGITQSPKYLFRKEGQNVTLSCEQNLNHDAMYWYRQDPGQGLRLIYYSQIVNDFQKGDIAEGYSVSREKKESFPLTVTSAQKNPTAFYLCASRNQRTTTGELFFGEGSRLTVL.

The rearrangement links TRBV4-1 to TRBJ2-7; 7 bases agree with TRBD1. Looked up from germline, CDR1 is MGHRA and CDR2 is YSYEKL. V shed 0 bases and J 4 bases; nucleotides not matched to a gene: 0. CDR3 length: 13 amino acids. CDR3 protein: CASSQDRGYEQYF. The CDR3 DNA reads as TGCGCCAGCAGCCAAGACAGGGGGTACGAGCAGTACTTC.

The chain joins TRBV28 to TRBJ2-3; 12 bases are shared with TRBD1. J gave up 13 bases and V 6 bases, and 2 bases lay outside the gene matches. The V gene's germline CDR1 is MDHEN and CDR2 SYDVKM. There are 11 residues in the CDR3. The CDR3 nucleotides read TGTGCCAGCAGAGGGACAGGGGGCGAGTATTTT. Translated: CASRGTGGEYF.

The genes are TRBV5-1 and TRBJ2-2, with TRBD1 as a possible D gene (6 bases). The V gene lost 4 bases and the J gene lost 5 bases, with 12 bases spanning the gap. This CDR3 is 14 amino acids long. From germline, CDR1 is SGHRS and CDR2 YFSETQ. CDR3 nucleotides: TGCGCCAGCAGCCCCGGGACATCAACCGGGGAGCTGTTTTTT. The encoded protein is CASSPGTSTGELFF.

V is TRBV6-6 and J is TRBJ2-5; 7 bases are a match to TRBD1. V lost 2 bases to trimming and J lost 3 bases; unmatched junction nucleotides: 3. The CDR3 sequence is 14 residues long. Germline lookup yields CDR1 MNHNY and CDR2 SVGAGI (reference sequence). The DNA of the CDR3 is TGTGCCAGCAGTTACCGGGACAGAAAAGAGACCCAGTACTTC. Amino acid sequence: CASSYRDRKETQYF.

The gene calls are TRBV14 and TRBJ2-5; possibly TRBD2 for D (5 bases). Germline CDR1 is SGHDN and CDR2 is FVKESK. The CDR3 runs 16 residues. V lost 1 base, J lost 2 bases, and 14 bases lay in between. As DNA, the CDR3 is TGTGCCAGCAGCCAAGTGGCCACTAGGTTTCAAGAGACCCAGTACTTC. Translating it yields CASSQVATRFQETQYF.

This clone was counted once. The chain recombines TRBV30 with TRBJ2-5; maybe TRBD2 (6 bases). This CDR3 comprises 13 residues. Between the trimmed V and J ends, which lost 6 bases and 2 bases, there was a span of 13 bases. CDR1 and CDR2 (germline): GTSNPN, SVGIG (reference sequence). The CDR3, as DNA: TGTGCCTGTTCTCCCGGGACTCAAGAGACCCAGTACTTC. Translating it yields CACSPGTQETQYF.

This clone has only a few counts. The chain couples TRBV27 to TRBJ2-7; no reliable D call. CDR1 is MNHEY and CDR2 is SMNVEV in the germline V gene (reference sequence). The CDR3 is 15 residues long. V was clipped by 2 bases and J by 4 bases, with 15 bases between them. CDR3 bases: TGTGCCAGCAGTTTAAAGGTTCCCCCGCATTACGAGCAGTACTTC. Translation: CASSLKVPPHYEQYF.

A few counts support this clone. This chain joins TRBV6-1 and TRBJ1-2; D ambiguous. Germline CDR1 MNHNS, CDR2 SASEGT. Trimming shortened V by 0 bases and J by 2 bases, and 7 bases separated the two germline ends. The CDR3 contains 14 residues. CDR3 loop: CASSEAWGNYGYTF. The DNA for the CDR3 is TGTGCCAGCAGTGAAGCGTGGGGAAACTATGGCTACACCTTC.

The rearrangement uses TRBV5-6 and TRBJ1-3, with D unresolved. The germline V gene encodes CDR1 SGHDT and CDR2 YYEEEE. The V end was cut by 2 bases, the J end by 0 bases, with 9 bases between. The CDR3 contains 15 residues. CDR3 nucleotides: TGTGCCAGCAGCTTTCGGGTGAGCTCTGGAAACACCATATATTTT. Protein sequence: CASSFRVSSGNTIYF.

The rearrangement uses TRBV6-5 and TRBJ1-5, with D perhaps TRBD1 (6 bases). The V end was cut by 0 bases, the J end by 9 bases, with 15 bases between. The CDR3 contains 15 residues. Germline CDR1 reads MNHEY; CDR2 reads SVGAGI. The CDR3 DNA sequence: TGTGCCAGCAGTTACTCTGGGGGGCAGCAAACGCCCCAGCATTTT. As protein: CASSYSGGQQTPQHF.

The CDR3 DNA follows: TGTGCCAGCAGGACCAGACACGATAGCAATCAGCCCCAGCATTTT. Translating gives CASRTRHDSNQPQHF. This chain links TRBV6-5 with TRBJ1-5; the D is unclear. V was pared by 6 bases and J by 0 bases, with 12 bases between. This CDR3 comprises 15 residues. Germline CDR1 and CDR2: MNHEY and SVGAGI.

This clone was seen a single time. The rearrangement joins TRBV5-3 to TRBJ1-4, with 7 positions matching TRBD1. TRBV5-3 belongs to the ORF category, with a function that is uncertain. V was pared by 3 bases and J by 0 bases, with 14 bases of the junction left unmatched. The CDR3 extends over 19 amino acids. CDR3 in amino acids: CARSCPKGAHGATNEKLFF. The CDR3 DNA sequence: TGTGCCAGAAGCTGTCCCAAGGGGGCGCATGGGGCAACTAATGAAAAACTGTTTTTT.

This sequence joins TRBV30 and TRBJ1-5; D is perhaps TRBD1 (5 bases). The CDR3 is 13 amino acids. Per the germline V gene, CDR1 is GTSNPN and CDR2 is SVGIG (reference sequence). The CDR3 is CAGGRGGNQPQHF. CDR3 in DNA: TGTGCTGGGGGACGGGGGGGCAATCAGCCCCAGCATTTT.

This rearrangement joins TRBV6-1 to TRBJ1-3; unclear D gene. The CDR3 length is 13 residues. Trimming pared 3 bases from V and 2 bases from J, leaving 5 bases between. Germline-derived CDR1 and CDR2 are MNHNS and SASEGT. This chain's CDR3 is CASSDSPGNTIYF. The DNA of the CDR3 is TGTGCCAGCAGTGACAGTCCTGGAAACACCATATATTTT.

The V and J genes are TRBV5-1 and TRBJ1-1, with D possibly being TRBD1 (6 bases). Per the germline V gene, CDR1 is SGHRS and CDR2 is YFSETQ. The CDR3 spans 14 residues. Trimming took 0 bases from V and 4 from J, leaving 10 bases between them. The CDR3 sequence: CASSLGGQSTEAFF. CDR3 in DNA: TGCGCCAGCAGCTTGGGGGGGCAGAGCACTGAAGCTTTCTTT.

In this sample, this clone turned up once. The chain recombines TRBV5-1 with TRBJ2-5, with D tentatively TRBD1 (5 bases). CDR1 is SGHRS and CDR2 is YFSETQ in the germline V gene. The CDR3 sequence is 13 residues long. V was clipped by 4 bases and J by 5 bases, with 12 bases between them. In DNA, the CDR3 is TGCGCCAGCAGCCCACAGGTCCAGGAGACCCAGTACTTC. It translates to CASSPQVQETQYF.

This clone was seen only once. The chain uses TRBV7-2 and TRBJ2-7; TRBD2 agrees at 10 bases. This CDR3 has 15 residues. Germline V gene sequence: CDR1 SGHTA, CDR2 FQGNSA. The junction had 7 bases not matched to a gene; V was cut back by 4 bases and J by 4 bases. The CDR3 DNA follows: TGTGCCAGCAGCTCCGATAGCGGGAGGTCTTACGAGCAGTACTTC. It is translated as CASSSDSGRSYEQYF.

The rearrangement joins TRBV28 to TRBJ2-1, with D maybe TRBD2 (6 bases). The CDR3 is 11 amino acids. V was shortened by 4 bases and J by 14 bases, with 12 bases between the two germline ends. Germline V lookup: CDR1 MDHEN, CDR2 SYDVKM. DNA of the CDR3: TGTGCCAGCAGTTATAAGGGACTCAAGTTCTTC. Its translation: CASSYKGLKFF.

The rearrangement joins TRBV27 to TRBJ1-1; a weak D match, TRBD1 (5 bases). V gave up 4 bases and J gave up 4 bases, with 13 bases separating them. The CDR3 consists of 14 residues. The germline CDR1 and CDR2 sequences are MNHEY and SMNVEV (reference sequence). CDR3 sequence (DNA): TGTGCCAGCAGTTCACGGAAAACAGGCACTGAAGCTTTCTTT. Amino acid sequence: CASSSRKTGTEAFF.

The chain joins TRBV28 to TRBJ2-3; D may be TRBD1 or TRBD2 (5 bases each). The CDR3 consists of 14 residues. CDR1 and CDR2 from the germline V gene are MDHEN and SYDVKM. Trimming took 4 bases from V and 8 from J, leaving 16 bases between them. Written as DNA, the CDR3 is TGTGCCAGCAGTTCCCGGGACCCAGCAGCTACGCAGTATTTT. It codes for CASSSRDPAATQYF. Combining the CDR3 with reference TRBV28 and TRBJ2-3 gives the whole variable domain DVKVTQSSRYLVKRTGEKVFLECVQDMDHENMFWYRQDPGLGLRLIYFSYDVKMKEKGDIPEGYSVSREKKERFSLILESASTNQTSMYLCASSSRDPAATQYFGPGTRLTVL.

This chain uses TRBV28 with TRBJ2-7; 9 bases align to TRBD1. Germline V gives CDR1 MDHEN, CDR2 SYDVKM. CDR3 size: 15 residues. V lost 3 bases and J lost 4; bases outside the gene matches: 7. CDR3 nucleotides: TGTGCCAGCAGTTTGGCCGGGACAGGGAGTTACGAGCAGTACTTC. Its translation: CASSLAGTGSYEQYF.

In this sample, this clone is medium-sized. The rearrangement uses TRBV5-8 and TRBJ2-7; no clear D. Looked up from germline, CDR1 is SGHTS and CDR2 is YDEGEE. The ends were cut back, 4 bases at V and 6 bases at J, with 17 bases in the middle. CDR3 size: 14 residues. The CDR3 here is CASSHRTEPSEQYF. The DNA for the CDR3 is TGTGCCAGCAGCCACCGGACGGAACCCTCCGAGCAGTACTTC.

In this sample, this clone turned up a few times. CDR3: CVNGRAGGGGELFF. The CDR3 nucleotides are TGTGTAAACGGAAGGGCAGGGGGAGGCGGGGAGCTGTTTTTT. This sequence joins TRBV2 and TRBJ2-2, with D possibly matching TRBD1 (7 bases). Germline V gene data show CDR1 as SNHLY and CDR2 as FYNNEI. This CDR3 has 14 residues.